These 2 T cell receptor beta chains share one sample of origin, sequenced in a study of Ad26.COV2.S vaccination and SARS-CoV-2 variants. The table came from immunoSEQ multiplex PCR; TCRdb's copy has only in-frame clones and leaves some out. This table has approximately 340,000 clones, more than 75% appearing once. Treatment of the sample: around 19 received Ad26.COV2.S at low or high dose, single or two shots; roughly five received placebo; per-sample allocation not given. Each sample was drawn 63 days after the first injection (of vaccine or placebo). The starting material was peripheral blood, obtained in a trial of Ad26.COV2.S vaccine versus placebo. Source of these receptors: a person between 18 and 65 years old who received the Ad26.COV2.S COVID-19 vaccine or a placebo.

This chain links TRBV27 with TRBJ2-5, with D tentatively TRBD2 (5 bases). The germline V and J ends were trimmed by 1 base and 5 bases, with 11 bases remaining between them. From germline, CDR1 is MNHEY and CDR2 SMNVEV (reference sequence). The CDR3 spans 14 residues. CDR3 bases: TGTGCCAGCAGTTTATACCTAGCCTCGGAGACCCAGTACTTC. Translated, it gives CASSLYLASETQYF.

For this clone: The sample has other DNA sequences that encode this CDR3 too. The genes are TRBV19 and TRBJ2-1; D not resolved. Germline CDR1 and CDR2: LNHDA and SQIVND (reference sequence). The CDR3 loop spans 11 amino acids. Trimming took off 4 bases at V and 2 bases at J, with 0 bases between the two ends. This CDR3 is CASSTYNEQFF. The CDR3 DNA reads as TGTGCCAGTAGTACCTACAATGAGCAGTTCTTC. Variable domain in full (rest from reference TRBV19 and TRBJ2-1): DGGITQSPKYLFRKEGQNVTLSCEQNLNHDAMYWYRQDPGQGLRLIYYSQIVNDFQKGDIAEGYSVSREKKESFPLTVTSAQKNPTAFYLCASSTYNEQFFGPGTRLTVL.